This T cell receptor (beta chain) was documented in a study of spatial heterogeneity in lung cancer. At the level of the study: Detection consistently captured more beta-chain sequences than alpha-chain sequences. General study results and limits: Ubiquitous expanded tumor TCRs surfaced in blood more at resection than they did at follow-up.

The germline V gene encodes CDR1 LNHDA and CDR2 SQIVND (reference sequence). J gave up 2 bases and V 2 bases, and 15 bases lay outside the gene matches. This CDR3 region has 20 residues. Sample time point: sample taken at primary tumor resection. Tumor, nontumor lung or frozen PBMC supplied whole RNA that was sequenced unsorted. Concerning this clonotype: Its antigen is unknown.

Every individual TCR cDNA molecule carried its own unique molecular identifier, which allowed correction of PCR and sequencing errors. TCRdb re-analysed the 5' RACE reads in MiXCR, keeping a single row per CDR3 protein. This table holds 75,000 or so distinct CDR3 sequences, about 7.8% found once. The input for sequencing was PBMCs, taken at surgery. This TCR was sampled from a male donor with early-stage non-small cell lung cancer. The chain carries TRBV19 and TRBJ2-3; 11 bases map to TRBD2. CDR3 region: CASSIRPPSGRSPNTDTQYF. In DNA, the CDR3 is TGTGCCAGTAGTATACGGCCTCCTAGCGGGAGGTCCCCAAACACAGATACGCAGTATTTT.